The next 26 T cell receptor beta chains were all read from a single sample in a study of OX40 agonist ivuxolimab in advanced cancers. The library was generated by the immunoSEQ multiplex PCR assay. TCRdb took over this immuneACCESS table, retaining in-frame rearrangements with V and J assigned. Such tables are incomplete; in checked studies, under half of the missing clones stem from an unresolved V gene, and the remainder is unexplained. For this sample there are 78,000 or so clones; approximately 81% appear just once. Jointly, the top ten make up roughly a sixth of the sample. Material: CD4+ or CD8+ T cells sorted from blood, obtained in a trial of the OX40 agonist ivuxolimab. All receptors derive from an adult with an advanced solid tumor such as melanoma, head and neck, liver or kidney cancer.

In its sample, this clone was seen a few times. This chain joins TRBV15 and TRBJ2-1, with 8 bases that match TRBD2. Germline lookup yields CDR1 LNHNV and CDR2 YYDKDF (reference sequence). There are 13 residues in the CDR3. Trimming took 0 bases from V and 15 from J; bases not matched to a gene: 7. The chain's CDR3 is CATSRDYGTSVFF. In DNA, the CDR3 is TGTGCCACCAGCAGAGATTACGGGACTAGTGTGTTCTTC.

This clone was seen more than once but under ten times. The J gene is TRBJ2-6, the V gene TRBV4-1, with D perhaps matching TRBD1 (6 bases). Germline values: CDR1 MGHRA, CDR2 YSYEKL. There are 17 residues in the CDR3. Trimming cost V 1 base and J 1 base, with 11 bases left between them. In DNA form, the CDR3 reads TGCGCCAGCAGCCAAGCCCCCGGACAGTCTGGGGCCAACGTCCTGACTTTC. Translated: CASSQAPGQSGANVLTF.

This sequence joins TRBV6-5 and TRBJ1-2; D perhaps matches TRBD1 (6 bases). Germline CDR1 reads MNHEY; CDR2 reads SVGAGI. The V gene lost 5 bases and the J gene lost 7 bases, with 14 bases spanning the gap. This CDR3 has 13 residues. Written as DNA, the CDR3 is TGTGCCAGCAGTGAAGCCCCCAGGGGTGGCTACACCTTC. This gives the protein CASSEAPRGGYTF.

This sequence joins TRBV18 and TRBJ2-5; 8 bases are shared with TRBD1. The J segment lost 7 bases and the V segment lost 3 bases, leaving 13 bases of the junction unmatched. The CDR3 spans 16 residues. CDR1 is KGHSH and CDR2 is LQKENI in the germline V gene. CDR3 coding DNA: TGTGCCAGCTCACCCCTTTCGACAGGGGCCCGAATGACCCAGTACTTC. The encoded protein is CASSPLSTGARMTQYF.

The rearrangement links TRBV10-3 to TRBJ2-1, with 14 positions matching TRBD2. The CDR3 is 16 amino acids. The junction had 9 bases not matched to a gene; V was cut back by 7 bases and J by 7 bases. The germline V gene has CDR1 ENHRY and CDR2 SYGVKD. The CDR3 bases are TGTGCCATCACCAACAGACTAGCGGGAGGGCAAAATGAGCAGTTCTTC. Amino acid sequence: CAITNRLAGGQNEQFF.

This rearrangement joins TRBV5-1 to TRBJ1-6; D might be TRBD1 (5 bases). CDR3 length equals 14 residues. V was cut by 5 bases and J by 7 bases, with 13 bases left in between. The germline V gene has CDR1 SGHRS and CDR2 YFSETQ. The CDR3 loop is CASSQQDPNSPLHF. Here the CDR3 DNA reads TGCGCCAGCAGTCAACAGGATCCCAATTCACCCCTCCACTTT.

The chain is built from TRBV6-5 and TRBJ1-1; D is undetermined. Germline V gene sequence: CDR1 MNHEY, CDR2 SVGAGI. The CDR3 is made up of 13 amino acids. V was clipped by 2 bases and J by 1 base, with 5 bases between them. The CDR3 protein is CASSYSRNTEAFF. The CDR3 bases are TGTGCCAGCAGTTACAGCAGGAACACTGAAGCTTTCTTT.

This chain connects TRBV29-1 to TRBJ2-3; D possibly corresponds to TRBD2 (5 bases). Trimming removed 1 base at V and 1 base at J, with 12 bases between. CDR1 and CDR2 from the germline V gene are SQVTM and ANQGSEA. CDR3 size: 15 residues. CDR3 in amino acids: CSVEAGGGGTDTQYF. In nucleotides, the CDR3 is TGCAGCGTTGAAGCCGGCGGAGGAGGCACAGATACGCAGTATTTT.

This rearrangement joins TRBV6-5 to TRBJ2-7; D is undetermined. This CDR3 has 12 amino acids. Germline CDR1 reads MNHEY; CDR2 reads SVGAGI. Trimming took off 10 bases at V and 2 bases at J, with 12 bases between the two ends. The CDR3 DNA reads as TGTGCCACCGGGCCATCACCCTACGAGCAGTACTTC. It encodes CATGPSPYEQYF.

The V call is TRBV5-4, the J call TRBJ2-2; possible D gene TRBD2, 6 bases. Germline V gene lookup returns CDR1 SGHNT and CDR2 YYREEE (reference sequence). CDR3 length: 17 amino acids. Trimming took 3 bases from V and 6 from J, leaving 21 bases between them. CDR3 sequence reads: CASSWGAGGYNAGELFF. In DNA form, the CDR3 reads TGTGCCAGCAGCTGGGGAGCTGGGGGGTACAACGCCGGGGAGCTGTTTTTT.

This clone was detected only a few times. The chain uses TRBV10-2 and TRBJ2-7; 10 bases align to TRBD1. This CDR3 has 14 amino acids. In germline, CDR1 is WSHSY, CDR2 SAAADI. J was trimmed by 2 bases and V by 4 bases; bases with no gene match: 2. The CDR3 DNA is TGCGCCAGCAGTGCTGGACAGGGGGCCTACGAGCAGTACTTC. Translating gives CASSAGQGAYEQYF.

The chain recombines TRBV7-2 with TRBJ2-5; 11 nucleotides match TRBD2. Gene TRBJ2-7 matches the end of the DNA better, so the J call may be wrong. Germline values: CDR1 SGHTA, CDR2 FQGNSA. This CDR3 region has 16 residues. CDR3 protein: CASSPSSGRILGEQYF. CDR3 bases: TGTGCCAGCAGCCCATCTAGCGGGAGGATCCTTGGCGAGCAGTACTTC.

V gene TRBV5-3 combines with J gene TRBJ1-1; no reliable D call. TRBV5-3 falls under the ORF class, with uncertain function. There are 17 residues in the CDR3. V was shortened by 3 bases and J by 0 bases, with 18 bases between the two germline ends. The CDR3 spells CARSSNSPVGMNTEAFF. The CDR3 coding sequence is TGTGCCAGAAGCTCGAATAGTCCCGTCGGGATGAACACTGAAGCTTTCTTT.

The V call is TRBV28, the J call TRBJ2-4; TRBD1 matches at 11 bases. The CDR3 runs to 17 residues. Trimming took 3 bases from V and 9 from J; bases not matched to a gene: 13. Germline CDR1 and CDR2: MDHEN and SYDVKM. CDR3 sequence reads: CASSFRGQGGSLAIQYF. In DNA, the CDR3 is TGTGCCAGCAGTTTCCGGGGACAGGGGGGATCCCTTGCCATTCAGTACTTC.

This rearrangement joins TRBV11-2 to TRBJ2-1; TRBD1 is a possible D gene (5 bases). Per the germline V gene, CDR1 is SGHAT and CDR2 is FQNNGV. This CDR3 spans 15 amino acids. V was shortened by 3 bases and J by 4 bases, with 13 bases between the two germline ends. CDR3 region: CASSFVGQPYNEQFF. For the CDR3, the DNA is TGTGCCAGCAGCTTTGTCGGACAACCTTACAATGAGCAGTTCTTC.

This clone was seen more than once but under ten times. The V gene is TRBV10-3, the J gene TRBJ2-7; possible D gene TRBD2, 7 bases. V lost 8 bases to trimming and J lost 2 bases, with 16 bases between them. CDR1 and CDR2 (germline): ENHRY, SYGVKD. The CDR3 has 14 amino acids. The CDR3 DNA follows: TGTGCCATCGGGGGGGCAGGCACTACCTACGAGCAGTACTTC. Protein product: CAIGGAGTTYEQYF.

The sample holds a few counts of this clone. V usage is TRBV28 and J usage is TRBJ1-3, with no clear D. The CDR3 has 14 amino acids. CDR1 and CDR2 (germline): MDHEN, SYDVKM. Trimming removed 3 bases from V and 4 bases from J, with 10 bases in between. CDR3: CASSFRRGGNTIYF. The CDR3 region has the DNA TGTGCCAGCAGTTTCAGAAGAGGAGGAAACACCATATATTTT.

The CDR3 is CASSQGQGTTNEKLFF. The CDR3 DNA reads as TGCGCCAGCAGCCAAGGGCAGGGAACGACTAATGAAAAACTGTTTTTT. V usage is TRBV4-1 and J usage is TRBJ1-4; D may be TRBD1 (5 bases). The CDR3 spans 16 residues. Trimming removed 1 base at V and 2 bases at J, with 11 bases between. CDR1 and CDR2 (germline): MGHRA, YSYEKL.

This rearrangement joins TRBV28 to TRBJ2-7; maybe TRBD2 (6 bases). Germline V gene data show CDR1 as MDHEN and CDR2 as SYDVKM. The CDR3 is made up of 16 amino acids. Between the trimmed V and J ends, which lost 6 bases and 1 base, there was a span of 19 bases. The CDR3 loop is CASSILGGEGSYEQYF. In nucleotides, the CDR3 is TGTGCCAGCAGCATCCTGGGGGGTGAGGGGTCCTACGAGCAGTACTTC.

V usage is TRBV6-1 and J usage is TRBJ2-2, with 7 bases that match TRBD1. This CDR3 region has 15 residues. J lost 7 bases, V lost 2 bases, and 7 bases had no gene match. Germline CDR1 MNHNS, CDR2 SASEGT. DNA of the CDR3: TGTGCCAGCAGTGAACCCCCGACAGGGAGCGGGGAGCTGTTTTTT. Translated, it gives CASSEPPTGSGELFF.

The CDR3 region is CASSLKGRGEQYF. The CDR3 DNA is TGTGCCAGCAGCTTAAAGGGAAGGGGTGAGCAGTACTTC. J is TRBJ2-7 and V is TRBV5-4; possibly TRBD1 for D (5 bases). V was trimmed by 2 bases and J by 7 bases, leaving 13 bases between them. Germline CDR1 is SGHNT and CDR2 is YYREEE (reference sequence). CDR3 length equals 13 residues.

This clone was observed a handful of times. This chain links TRBV9 with TRBJ2-1; D remains ambiguous. CDR1 and CDR2 (germline): SGDLS, YYNGEE. The V end was cut by 0 bases, the J end by 5 bases, with 9 bases between. CDR3 length equals 14 residues. The CDR3 region has the DNA TGTGCCAGCAGCGTAGCGTCGAGGAACAATGAGCAGTTCTTC. It encodes CASSVASRNNEQFF. Based on the CDR3 plus reference TRBV9 and TRBJ2-1, the full variable domain is DSGVTQTPKHLITATGQRVTLRCSPRSGDLSVYWYQQSLDQGLQFLIQYYNGEERAKGNILERFSAQQFPDLHSELNLSSLELGDSALYFCASSVASRNNEQFFGPGTRLTVL.

The chain uses TRBV11-3 and TRBJ2-2; no reliable D call. Germline CDR1 SGHNT, CDR2 YENEEA. V dropped 1 base and J dropped 7 bases, with 16 bases sitting between them. The CDR3 is made up of 16 amino acids. The CDR3 DNA sequence: TGTGCCAGCAGCTTAGTCTCTGGCCCCGGTGGCGGGGAGCTGTTTTTT. Residues: CASSLVSGPGGGELFF.

The chain recombines TRBV28 with TRBJ2-7, with D tentatively TRBD1 or TRBD2 (5 bases each). V lost 6 bases to trimming and J lost 7 bases, with 16 bases between them. Germline V gene lookup returns CDR1 MDHEN and CDR2 SYDVKM. The CDR3 runs 13 residues. CDR3 in DNA: TGTGCCAGCAGGCCTCCCGGTGGGGGTGAGCAGTACTTC. Translated: CASRPPGGGEQYF.

The chain carries TRBV19 and TRBJ2-2; D perhaps matches TRBD2 (5 bases). Germline V gives CDR1 LNHDA, CDR2 SQIVND (reference sequence). V lost 5 bases to trimming and J lost 3 bases, with 10 bases between them. This CDR3 has 14 residues. Written as DNA, the CDR3 is TGTGCCAGTAGTGGACTCACTGACACCGGGGAGCTGTTTTTT. Translation: CASSGLTDTGELFF.

The chain joins TRBV6-1 to TRBJ2-1, with unresolved D. Germline V gene data show CDR1 as MNHNS and CDR2 as SASEGT. V lost 5 bases, J lost 4 bases, and 3 bases lay in between. The CDR3 spans 11 residues. CDR3 bases: TGTGCCAGCAGTACGTACAATGAGCAGTTCTTC. Protein product: CASSTYNEQFF.